A single sample is the source of the 18 T cell receptor beta chains below, sequenced in a study of T cell responses to AZD1222 COVID-19 vaccine. Produced via immunoSEQ multiplex PCR; TCRdb's table is partial and in-frame only. The sample has under 150,000 clones, roughly nine tenths seen once. This specimen consisted of peripheral blood, obtained 28 days after the second AZD1222 dose. The receptor source for this set is an adult who received the AZD1222 COVID-19 vaccine.

CDR3 protein: CATSDFRGGYNEQFF. CDR3 sequence (DNA): TGTGCCACCAGTGATTTCAGGGGCGGCTACAATGAGCAGTTCTTC. The rearrangement joins TRBV24-1 to TRBJ2-1, with D tentatively TRBD1 (6 bases). The CDR3 is 15 amino acids. Trimming pared 1 base from V and 3 bases from J, leaving 9 bases between. Germline lookup yields CDR1 KGHDR and CDR2 SFDVKD.

The genes are TRBV6-2 or TRBV6-3 and TRBJ2-1; TRBD2 is a possible D gene (5 bases). This CDR3 is built from 16 residues. V lost 0 bases, J lost 3 bases, and 12 bases lay in between. Germline CDR1 reads MNHEY; CDR2 reads SVGEGT. The chain's CDR3 is CASSYSSPGIYNEQFF. The CDR3 DNA is TGTGCCAGCAGTTACTCGTCCCCGGGGATCTACAATGAGCAGTTCTTC.

The chain employs TRBV5-1 and TRBJ2-2; 9 positions match TRBD1. This CDR3 is built from 16 residues. J lost 6 bases, V lost 3 bases, and 9 bases had no gene match. Germline CDR1 is SGHRS and CDR2 is YFSETQ. The CDR3 DNA sequence: TGCGCCAGCAGCTCTTCCGGGACAGGGAGCGCCGGGGAGCTGTTTTTT. Residues: CASSSSGTGSAGELFF.

V is TRBV7-9 and J is TRBJ2-1; 15 nucleotides align to TRBD2. The junction had 3 bases not matched to a gene; V was cut back by 3 bases and J by 0 bases. This CDR3 has 18 residues. Germline V lookup: CDR1 SEHNR, CDR2 FQNEAQ (reference sequence). The CDR3 bases are TGTGCCAGCAGCTTCGAGGGACTAGCGGGAGGCTCCTACAATGAGCAGTTCTTC. This encodes CASSFEGLAGGSYNEQFF.

The V gene is TRBV28, the J gene TRBJ2-4; TRBD1 matches at 9 bases. V lost 4 bases, J lost 4 bases, and 8 bases stayed unmatched. Germline V gives CDR1 MDHEN, CDR2 SYDVKM. CDR3 length equals 16 residues. This CDR3 reads CASSSSGTGPKNIQYF. In DNA form, the CDR3 reads TGTGCCAGCAGTTCATCTGGGACAGGGCCTAAAAACATTCAGTACTTC.

V usage is TRBV6-5 and J usage is TRBJ2-7; possible D gene TRBD2, 6 bases. The CDR3 runs 14 residues. V was cut by 6 bases and J by 0 bases, with 12 bases left in between. Germline V gene lookup returns CDR1 MNHEY and CDR2 SVGAGI. CDR3 region: CASRDYQSSYEQYV. DNA for the CDR3: TGTGCCAGCAGGGACTACCAAAGCTCCTACGAGCAGTACGTC.

The chain carries TRBV19 and TRBJ2-1, with TRBD2 matching 7 bases. V shed 1 base, J shed 8 bases, and the junction held 8 bases outside the gene matches. The CDR3 is 15 amino acids. Germline assignment: CDR1 LNHDA and CDR2 SQIVND (reference sequence). The CDR3 protein is CASSIGGRAADEQFF. The CDR3 region has the DNA TGTGCCAGTAGTATAGGGGGGAGGGCCGCTGATGAGCAGTTCTTC.

Turning to this clone: Other DNA variants within this sample encode the same CDR3. This rearrangement joins TRBV30 to TRBJ1-1, with D tentatively TRBD1 (5 bases). V was shortened by 5 bases and J by 3 bases, with 13 bases between the two germline ends. The CDR3 runs to 13 residues. CDR1 is GTSNPN and CDR2 is SVGIG in the germline V gene (reference sequence). CDR3 sequence reads: CAWRRGRDTEAFF. CDR3 sequence (DNA): TGTGCCTGGCGGCGGGGGAGGGACACTGAAGCTTTCTTT.

The J gene is TRBJ1-2, the V gene TRBV23-1, with D tentatively TRBD1 (5 bases). TRBV23-1 is marked as an open reading frame, function uncertain. This CDR3 is built from 17 residues. V shed 10 bases and J shed 2 bases, with 26 bases lying between them. This CDR3 is CATPIRGPYGGNYGYTF. CDR3 sequence (DNA): TGCGCCACCCCGATAAGAGGCCCCTACGGGGGAAACTATGGCTACACCTTC.

This chain joins TRBV3-1 (or the pseudogene TRBV3-2) and TRBJ1-5; possible D gene TRBD1, 5 bases. Germline V lookup: CDR1 LGHDT, CDR2 YNNKEL (reference sequence). Trimming removed 4 bases from V and 0 bases from J, with 10 bases in between. The CDR3 is 15 amino acids. Here the CDR3 reads CASSPGPNSNQPQHF. The CDR3 DNA reads TGTGCCAGCAGCCCGGGACCCAATAGCAATCAGCCCCAGCATTTT.

This chain connects TRBV27 to TRBJ1-5; D gene unclear. V lost 5 bases to trimming and J lost 0 bases, with 11 bases between them. Looked up from germline, CDR1 is MNHEY and CDR2 is SMNVEV (reference sequence). The CDR3 runs 15 residues. CDR3 DNA sequence: TGTGCCAGCAGTCCCGCTTGGAATAGCAATCAGCCCCAGCATTTT. Protein: CASSPAWNSNQPQHF.

The V and J genes are TRBV18 and TRBJ1-6, with no clear D. Germline V lookup: CDR1 KGHSH, CDR2 LQKENI. V lost 4 bases and J lost 0, with 10 bases in between. The CDR3 has 16 residues. The CDR3 sequence: CASSQYSSSYNSPLHF. The CDR3 DNA reads TGTGCCAGCTCACAATACTCAAGCTCCTATAATTCACCCCTCCACTTT.

The chain joins TRBV28 to TRBJ1-6; 9 nucleotides match TRBD1. The CDR3 has 14 amino acids. The V gene end was trimmed by 4 bases and the J gene end by 9 bases; junction bases not matched to a gene: 4. Germline assignment: CDR1 MDHEN and CDR2 SYDVKM. CDR3 coding DNA: TGTGCCAGCAGTTCCCGGACAGGGGTTTCACCCCTCCACTTT. Encoded protein: CASSSRTGVSPLHF.

The chain combines TRBV9 with TRBJ1-2, with TRBD1 identical over 7 bases. The V gene end was trimmed by 3 bases and the J gene end by 8 bases; junction bases not matched to a gene: 4. The CDR3 is 12 amino acids. The germline V gene encodes CDR1 SGDLS and CDR2 YYNGEE. DNA for the CDR3: TGTGCCAGCAGCGCACAGGGGTACGGCTACACCTTC. Its protein is CASSAQGYGYTF.

The chain recombines TRBV7-8 with TRBJ1-6; a possible D gene is TRBD1 (6 bases). This CDR3 is 15 amino acids long. CDR1 and CDR2 from the germline V gene are SGHVS and FQNEAQ. The V gene lost 2 bases and the J gene lost 6 bases, with 11 bases spanning the gap. In DNA, the CDR3 is TGTGCCAGCAGCTTATTTGGGGGGCCTAATTCACCCCTCCACTTT. Translation gives CASSLFGGPNSPLHF.

The chain couples TRBV14 to TRBJ2-7; a possible D gene is TRBD2 (5 bases). CDR1 SGHDN and CDR2 FVKESK come from the germline V gene. The CDR3 sequence is 12 residues long. Deletions cut 6 bases from V and 4 bases from J, with 10 bases between. CDR3: CASSREGYEQYV. The CDR3 DNA sequence: TGTGCCAGCAGTCGTGAGGGTTACGAGCAGTACGTC.

The genes are TRBV5-1 and TRBJ2-1, with 10 bases fitting TRBD2. Germline CDR1 SGHRS, CDR2 YFSETQ. J gave up 4 bases and V 4 bases, and 5 bases lay outside the gene matches. The CDR3 is 15 residues long. The CDR3 coding sequence is TGCGCCAGCAGCCTCTGGACTAGCGGTTACAATGAGCAGTTCTTC. It codes for CASSLWTSGYNEQFF. The full variable domain, in which reference TRBV5-1 and TRBJ2-1 provide the parts outside the CDR3, is KAGVTQTPRYLIKTRGQQVTLSCSPISGHRSVSWYQQTPGQGLQFLFEYFSETQRNKGNFPGRFSGRQFSNSRSEMNVSTLELGDSALYLCASSLWTSGYNEQFFGPGTRLTVL.

V and J are TRBV6-5 and TRBJ1-1; D remains unclear. Germline V gene sequence: CDR1 MNHEY, CDR2 SVGAGI. This CDR3 is built from 15 residues. Trimming removed 6 bases at V and 0 bases at J, with 14 bases between. The CDR3 DNA reads as TGTGCCAGCAGGAGGGCAGGAGGTTTGAACACTGAAGCTTTCTTT. As protein: CASRRAGGLNTEAFF.